The 23 T cell receptor beta chains below were found in one sample sequenced in a study of blood T cell repertoires in COVID-19. Here immunoSEQ multiplex PCR was the method, and the copy in TCRdb shows in-frame clones only, minus some. The sample includes 150,000 to 200,000 clones, around 80% seen only once; the top ten take 11%. The specimen was peripheral blood. These receptors were taken from a man aged 60 to 69 with active or convalescent COVID-19.

The table lists this clone with a count of one. The chain is built from TRBV18 and TRBJ2-7, with 8 bases lining up with TRBD1. The V and J ends lost 5 bases and 0 bases, in that order; junction bases with no gene match: 6. This CDR3 comprises 15 residues. Germline V gene sequence: CDR1 KGHSH, CDR2 LQKENI. The DNA of the CDR3 is TGTGCCAGCTCAGATCGGGACAGGTACTCCTACGAGCAGTACTTC. Protein product: CASSDRDRYSYEQYF.

V is TRBV7-9 and J is TRBJ2-2, with TRBD2 matching 8 bases. V gave up 5 bases and J gave up 6 bases; unmatched junction bases: 8. This CDR3 spans 15 amino acids. Germline lookup yields CDR1 SEHNR and CDR2 FQNEAQ (reference sequence). As DNA, the CDR3 is TGTGCCAGCAGCCCTGGGAGCGGGAGAGCCGGGGAGCTGTTTTTT. Translating it yields CASSPGSGRAGELFF.

This sequence joins TRBV29-1 and TRBJ1-1; possible D gene TRBD1, 6 bases. Trimming shortened V by 6 bases and J by 9 bases, and 17 bases separated the two germline ends. Germline loops: CDR1 SQVTM, CDR2 ANQGSEA. This CDR3 spans 12 amino acids. The chain's CDR3 is CSVWKGQTKAFF. The CDR3 DNA is TGCAGCGTGTGGAAAGGACAGACTAAAGCTTTCTTT.

V gene TRBV19 combines with J gene TRBJ1-5, with 8 nucleotides matching TRBD1. Germline V lookup: CDR1 LNHDA, CDR2 SQIVND (reference sequence). The CDR3 sequence is 15 residues long. V trimming: 6 bases; J trimming: 1 base; junction bases outside the gene matches: 5. CDR3 residues: CASRWDRWSNQPQHF. The CDR3 bases are TGTGCCAGTAGGTGGGACAGGTGGAGCAATCAGCCCCAGCATTTT.

This clone was recorded once. The rearrangement links TRBV27 to TRBJ2-7; 7 positions match TRBD2. Losses at the gene ends were 5 bases for V and 2 bases for J; bases not matched to a gene: 6. Germline assignment: CDR1 MNHEY and CDR2 SMNVEV (reference sequence). There are 14 residues in the CDR3. CDR3 residues: CASSPSGTTYEQYF. CDR3 DNA: TGTGCCAGCAGTCCCTCCGGGACTACCTACGAGCAGTACTTC.

This clone was detected only a few times. The chain is built from TRBV24-1 and TRBJ1-1, with 7 bases matching TRBD1. Unmatched junction bases numbered 19, after V lost 4 bases and J lost 0 bases. The CDR3 loop spans 20 amino acids. Germline V gene sequence: CDR1 KGHDR, CDR2 SFDVKD. The CDR3 coding sequence is TGTGCCACCAGTGACCTACCCCGAGGGGGCCCTGTGACATTGAACACTGAAGCTTTCTTT. Protein product: CATSDLPRGGPVTLNTEAFF.

In this sample, this clone turned up a few times. The chain recombines TRBV20-1 with TRBJ2-5; 7 bases align to TRBD2. V gave up 3 bases and J gave up 7 bases; unmatched junction bases: 14. The V gene's germline CDR1 is DFQATT and CDR2 SNEGSKA (reference sequence). CDR3 length: 15 amino acids. This CDR3 reads CSASNSGDLRGTQYF. Here the CDR3 DNA reads TGCAGTGCTAGTAACAGCGGGGACCTCCGGGGGACCCAGTACTTC.

The chain couples TRBV6-5 to TRBJ2-4; 9 bases line up with TRBD1. CDR3 length equals 14 residues. Germline V gene lookup returns CDR1 MNHEY and CDR2 SVGAGI. J was trimmed by 6 bases and V by 5 bases; bases with no gene match: 5. The CDR3 spells CASSPGGQGNIQYF. CDR3 nucleotides: TGTGCCAGCAGTCCCGGGGGACAGGGAAACATTCAGTACTTC.

This clone was seen once. The chain carries TRBV28 and TRBJ2-7; 7 nucleotides align to TRBD2. Germline CDR1 reads MDHEN; CDR2 reads SYDVKM. This CDR3 spans 15 amino acids. V lost 5 bases, J lost 3 bases, and 10 bases stayed unmatched. The CDR3 nucleotides are TGTGCCAGCAGTACTCCCTCCGGACTAGACTACGAGCAGTACTTC. Translated: CASSTPSGLDYEQYF. Full variable domain (missing parts from reference TRBV28 and TRBJ2-7): DVKVTQSSRYLVKRTGEKVFLECVQDMDHENMFWYRQDPGLGLRLIYFSYDVKMKEKGDIPEGYSVSREKKERFSLILESASTNQTSMYLCASSTPSGLDYEQYFGPGTRLTVT.

This chain uses TRBV27 with TRBJ2-7, with D perhaps TRBD1 (6 bases). The V gene's germline CDR1 is MNHEY and CDR2 SMNVEV (reference sequence). V dropped 2 bases and J dropped 6 bases, with 14 bases sitting between them. This CDR3 is built from 14 residues. CDR3 DNA: TGTGCCAGCAGTTTAAAGCCCCAGGGGACCGAGCAGTACTTC. Translating it yields CASSLKPQGTEQYF.

The chain carries TRBV19 and TRBJ2-3, with 8 nucleotides matching TRBD1. From germline, CDR1 is LNHDA and CDR2 SQIVND (reference sequence). The CDR3 loop spans 15 amino acids. Losses at the gene ends were 5 bases for V and 3 bases for J; bases not matched to a gene: 7. As DNA, the CDR3 is TGTGCCAGTAGTCCCAGCCAGGGGGCAACAGATACGCAGTATTTT. Translated, it gives CASSPSQGATDTQYF. The full variable domain, completed using reference TRBV19 and TRBJ2-3, is DGGITQSPKYLFRKEGQNVTLSCEQNLNHDAMYWYRQDPGQGLRLIYYSQIVNDFQKGDIAEGYSVSREKKESFPLTVTSAQKNPTAFYLCASSPSQGATDTQYFGPGTRLTVL.

V usage is TRBV5-4 and J usage is TRBJ2-1; 10 bases fit TRBD2. This CDR3 has 18 amino acids. CDR1 and CDR2 from the germline V gene are SGHNT and YYREEE (reference sequence). J gave up 5 bases and V 2 bases, and 13 bases lay outside the gene matches. CDR3 DNA sequence: TGTGCCAGCAGCTTCAAGCGGGGGGGCCTTAGATCCCACAATGAGCAGTTCTTC. Amino acid sequence: CASSFKRGGLRSHNEQFF.

The chain is built from TRBV28 and TRBJ2-3; TRBD2 matches at 15 bases. V dropped 5 bases and J dropped 6; count of bases not matched to a gene: 9. The CDR3 runs 17 residues. CDR1 and CDR2 (germline): MDHEN, SYDVKM. The CDR3 spells CASSLAGTSGRSDTQYF. The DNA of the CDR3 is TGTGCCAGCAGTCTAGCCGGGACTAGCGGGAGGAGTGATACGCAGTATTTT.

This clone was recorded a few times. The genes are TRBV5-1 and TRBJ1-6, with 7 bases aligning to TRBD1. CDR3 length: 15 residues. Germline CDR1 and CDR2: SGHRS and YFSETQ. After removal of 4 bases from V and 6 bases from J, the junction contained 7 bases not matched to a gene. The CDR3 here is CASSISGGTNSPLHF. For the CDR3, the DNA is TGCGCCAGCAGCATCTCAGGGGGGACTAATTCACCCCTCCACTTT.

This clone was counted at least ten times. The chain links TRBV10-1 to TRBJ2-1; 7 nucleotides align to TRBD2. This CDR3 has 16 amino acids. Germline loops: CDR1 WNHNN, CDR2 SYGVQD (reference sequence). V lost 5 bases to trimming and J lost 5 bases; unmatched junction nucleotides: 12. CDR3: CASSPAGTTYDNEQFF. The CDR3 DNA reads as TGCGCCAGCAGTCCTGCCGGGACTACGTACGACAATGAGCAGTTCTTC.

This clone was recorded once. The chain employs TRBV15 and TRBJ1-5; D remains unclear. Germline-derived CDR1 and CDR2 are LNHNV and YYDKDF (reference sequence). The ends were cut back, 5 bases at V and 0 bases at J, with 8 bases in the middle. The CDR3 sequence is 14 residues long. Written as DNA, the CDR3 is TGTGCCACCAGCTTAGCCCATAGCAATCAGCCCCAGCATTTT. Translating it yields CATSLAHSNQPQHF.

The chain recombines TRBV14 with TRBJ1-1; TRBD1 aligns across 7 bases. The V and J ends lost 4 bases and 8 bases, in that order; junction bases with no gene match: 10. CDR1 is SGHDN, CDR2 FVKESK, per germline. The CDR3 has 14 amino acids. CDR3 sequence: CASSLPPRGVEAFF. The DNA of the CDR3 is TGTGCCAGCAGCCTCCCCCCCAGGGGGGTGGAAGCTTTCTTT.

The V call is TRBV5-4, the J call TRBJ2-5; 10 positions agree with TRBD1. CDR1 is SGHNT and CDR2 is YYREEE in the germline V gene (reference sequence). This CDR3 comprises 16 residues. Trimming at V came to 3 bases and at J to 7 bases, leaving 12 bases not matched to a gene. The CDR3 is CASSSGQGPESGTQYF. CDR3 coding DNA: TGTGCCAGCAGCTCGGGACAGGGGCCTGAGTCAGGGACCCAGTACTTC.

The CDR3 loop is CAISESRGGVVAGATYEQYF. CDR3 DNA sequence: TGTGCCATCAGTGAGTCAAGAGGTGGAGTGGTGGCAGGGGCTACCTACGAGCAGTACTTC. The chain uses TRBV10-3 and TRBJ2-7; possibly TRBD1 for D (6 bases). The V end lost 0 bases, the J end lost 2 bases, and 26 bases lay between the germline ends. This CDR3 is built from 20 residues. CDR1 and CDR2 from the germline V gene are ENHRY and SYGVKD.

The chain has TRBV28 and TRBJ2-5, with 8 bases fitting TRBD2. Germline V lookup: CDR1 MDHEN, CDR2 SYDVKM. This CDR3 region has 13 residues. Trimming removed 8 bases from V and 2 bases from J; junction bases left unmatched: 4. The CDR3 bases are TGTGCCAGCGATAGCGGGACTCAAGAGACCCAGTACTTC. Amino acid sequence: CASDSGTQETQYF.

V gene TRBV5-5 combines with J gene TRBJ2-3; 8 positions agree with TRBD2. The V segment lost 0 bases and the J segment 2 bases; nucleotides outside the gene matches: 5. The CDR3 runs to 16 residues. The germline V gene has CDR1 SGHKS and CDR2 YYEKEE (reference sequence). CDR3 DNA: TGTGCCAGCAGCTTGGCCGTTAGCGGGGTCACAGATACGCAGTATTTT. It yields the protein CASSLAVSGVTDTQYF.

The V call is TRBV3-1 (or the pseudogene TRBV3-2), the J call TRBJ2-7; 9 nucleotides align to TRBD1. The trim removed 8 bases at V and 7 bases at J, leaving 6 bases unmatched. The CDR3 runs to 12 residues. Germline loops: CDR1 LGHDT, CDR2 YNNKEL (reference sequence). The CDR3 sequence is CASRGQGREQYF. CDR3 nucleotides: TGTGCCAGCCGGGGACAGGGTAGAGAGCAGTACTTC.

The chain combines TRBV5-1 with TRBJ1-3, with D perhaps TRBD1 (6 bases). Germline lookup yields CDR1 SGHRS and CDR2 YFSETQ. CDR3 length: 15 residues. V gave up 0 bases and J gave up 2 bases, with 9 bases separating them. The CDR3, as DNA: TGCGCCAGCAGCTTGGTGGGGGCGACTGGAAACACCATATATTTT. Its translation is CASSLVGATGNTIYF.